A selection of T cell receptor beta chains follows, all from one sample in a study of Ad26.COV2.S vaccination and SARS-CoV-2 variants. Data came from immunoSEQ multiplex PCR; TCRdb stores just in-frame clones and leaves some out. This sample yields over 450,000 clones, of which 89% are seen a single time; around 1.6% belongs to the top ten. The sample in question was peripheral blood, obtained in a trial of Ad26.COV2.S vaccine versus placebo. All receptors derive from a person between 18 and 60 years old who received the Ad26.COV2.S COVID-19 vaccine or a placebo. Each CDR3 is given with its conserved first and last residue. Each record gives: J gene, clone size, V gene, D gene, CDR3 protein, CDR3 DNA. The D gene is left open where the match is weak. Clone size is stated in some rows and not others, as once, few, many or a class when expanded.

j_gene: TRBJ2-1; abundance: .; v_gene: TRBV27; d_gene: .; CDR3aa: CASSLSSYNEQFF; CDR3nt: TGTGCCAGCAGCCTCAGCTCCTACAATGAGCAGTTCTTC
j_gene: TRBJ1-1; abundance: .; v_gene: TRBV11-2; d_gene: TRBD1; CDR3aa: CASSSPSGTGNTEAFF; CDR3nt: TGTGCCAGCAGCTCCCCGTCCGGGACAGGGAACACTGAAGCTTTCTTT
j_gene: TRBJ1-1; abundance: .; v_gene: TRBV12-3/TRBV12-4; d_gene: .; CDR3aa: CASKDSNTEAFF; CDR3nt: TGTGCCAGCAAGGACTCGAACACTGAAGCTTTCTTT
j_gene: TRBJ1-1; abundance: .; v_gene: TRBV9; d_gene: .; CDR3aa: CASSVVQAEMNTEAFF; CDR3nt: TGTGCCAGCAGCGTAGTTCAGGCCGAAATGAACACTGAAGCTTTCTTT
j_gene: TRBJ2-1; abundance: .; v_gene: TRBV19; d_gene: .; CDR3aa: CASSFFTSSYNEQFF; CDR3nt: TGTGCCAGTAGTTTCTTTACGAGCTCCTACAATGAGCAGTTCTTC
j_gene: TRBJ1-5; abundance: .; v_gene: TRBV30; d_gene: .; CDR3aa: CAWSVRNQPQHF; CDR3nt: TGTGCCTGGAGTGTTCGCAATCAGCCCCAGCATTTT
j_gene: TRBJ2-7; abundance: few; v_gene: TRBV3-1/TRBV3-2; d_gene: .; CDR3aa: CASSQEGSNKQYF; CDR3nt: TGTGCCAGCAGCCAAGAGGGATCCAACAAGCAGTACTTC
j_gene: TRBJ1-4; abundance: .; v_gene: TRBV29-1; d_gene: .; CDR3aa: CSVREPRGGGNEKLFF; CDR3nt: TGCAGCGTCCGTGAGCCTAGGGGGGGAGGTAATGAAAAACTGTTTTTT
j_gene: TRBJ2-5; abundance: .; v_gene: TRBV3-1/TRBV3-2; d_gene: .; CDR3aa: CASSPGAETQYF; CDR3nt: TGTGCCAGCAGCCCTGGAGCAGAGACCCAGTACTTC
j_gene: TRBJ1-2; abundance: .; v_gene: TRBV5-1; d_gene: .; CDR3aa: CASSRRTGRPNYGYTF; CDR3nt: TGCGCCAGCAGCAGGCGGACGGGACGCCCGAACTATGGCTACACCTTC
j_gene: TRBJ1-3; abundance: few; v_gene: TRBV13; d_gene: .; CDR3aa: CASSSRLLGNTIYF; CDR3nt: TGTGCCAGCAGCTCTCGCCTCTTGGGAAACACCATATATTTT
j_gene: TRBJ1-1; abundance: .; v_gene: TRBV10-1; d_gene: TRBD1; CDR3aa: CASSSGQLNTEAFF; CDR3nt: TGCGCCAGCAGCTCGGGACAGCTGAACACTGAAGCTTTCTTT
j_gene: TRBJ2-1; abundance: .; v_gene: TRBV3-1/TRBV3-2; d_gene: TRBD1; CDR3aa: CASSQLTGTGGGEQFF; CDR3nt: TGTGCCAGCAGCCAATTAACCGGGACAGGGGGCGGTGAGCAGTTCTTC
j_gene: TRBJ1-2; abundance: .; v_gene: TRBV10-3; d_gene: TRBD1; CDR3aa: CAISGNTGGSNGYTF; CDR3nt: TGTGCCATCAGTGGAAATACAGGGGGCTCTAATGGCTACACCTTC
j_gene: TRBJ1-6; abundance: .; v_gene: TRBV29-1; d_gene: .; CDR3aa: CSPVGHNSPLHF; CDR3nt: TGCAGCCCGGTAGGCCATAATTCACCCCTCCACTTT
j_gene: TRBJ2-6; abundance: .; v_gene: TRBV5-4; d_gene: .; CDR3aa: CASSWLGAPGANVLTF; CDR3nt: TGTGCCAGCAGCTGGCTAGGTGCCCCTGGCGCCAACGTCCTGACTTTC
j_gene: TRBJ1-1; abundance: .; v_gene: TRBV15; d_gene: TRBD1; CDR3aa: CATSRGSGTGVLRLQAFF; CDR3nt: TGTGCCACCAGCAGAGGTAGCGGGACAGGGGTCTTACGATTACAAGCTTTCTTT
j_gene: TRBJ1-1; abundance: .; v_gene: TRBV28; d_gene: TRBD1; CDR3aa: CASSPLGQGVTEAFF; CDR3nt: TGTGCCAGCAGTCCCCTAGGACAGGGTGTCACTGAAGCTTTCTTT
j_gene: TRBJ2-2; abundance: .; v_gene: TRBV2; d_gene: .; CDR3aa: CASSEIRVDGELFF; CDR3nt: TGTGCCAGCAGTGAAATTAGGGTTGACGGGGAGCTGTTTTTT
j_gene: TRBJ1-5; abundance: .; v_gene: TRBV2; d_gene: .; CDR3aa: CASSERGYSNQPQHF; CDR3nt: TGTGCCAGCAGTGAGAGGGGTTATAGCAATCAGCCCCAGCATTTT
j_gene: TRBJ2-5; abundance: .; v_gene: TRBV6-6; d_gene: TRBD1; CDR3aa: CASGQGRETQYF; CDR3nt: TGTGCCAGCGGACAGGGGAGGGAGACCCAGTACTTC
j_gene: TRBJ2-1; abundance: .; v_gene: TRBV5-4; d_gene: .; CDR3aa: CASSITGTRGDEQFF; CDR3nt: TGTGCCAGCAGCATAACCGGGACGAGAGGCGATGAGCAGTTCTTC
j_gene: TRBJ1-1; abundance: .; v_gene: TRBV6-5; d_gene: .; CDR3aa: CASSYGARTNTEAFF; CDR3nt: TGTGCCAGCAGTTACGGGGCCAGGACGAACACTGAAGCTTTCTTT
j_gene: TRBJ2-1; abundance: .; v_gene: TRBV28; d_gene: TRBD1; CDR3aa: CASSLGTGPYNEQFF; CDR3nt: TGTGCCAGCAGTTTAGGGACAGGGCCCTACAATGAGCAGTTCTTC
j_gene: TRBJ2-7; abundance: .; v_gene: TRBV5-4; d_gene: TRBD1; CDR3aa: CASSSGTGGWYEQYF; CDR3nt: TGTGCCAGCAGCTCCGGGACAGGGGGCTGGTACGAGCAGTACTTC
j_gene: TRBJ1-2; abundance: .; v_gene: TRBV30; d_gene: .; CDR3aa: CAWSVFRPYGYTF; CDR3nt: TGTGCCTGGAGTGTATTTAGGCCCTATGGCTACACCTTC
j_gene: TRBJ2-1; abundance: .; v_gene: TRBV3-1/TRBV3-2; d_gene: .; CDR3aa: CASSQDSPGLRNEQFF; CDR3nt: TGTGCCAGCAGCCAAGATTCACCGGGCCTCCGCAATGAGCAGTTCTTC
j_gene: TRBJ2-7; abundance: .; v_gene: TRBV10-1; d_gene: TRBD2; CDR3aa: CASSESTSSSYEQYF; CDR3nt: TGCGCCAGCAGTGAGTCGACTAGCAGCTCCTACGAGCAGTACTTC
j_gene: TRBJ1-5; abundance: .; v_gene: TRBV2; d_gene: .; CDR3aa: CASREWGDSNQPQHF; CDR3nt: TGTGCCAGCAGGGAATGGGGGGATAGCAATCAGCCCCAGCATTTT
j_gene: TRBJ1-2; abundance: .; v_gene: TRBV28; d_gene: .; CDR3aa: CASSLVGQAGNGYTF; CDR3nt: TGTGCCAGCAGTTTAGTAGGGCAGGCGGGGAATGGCTACACCTTC
j_gene: TRBJ2-7; abundance: .; v_gene: TRBV28; d_gene: .; CDR3aa: CASSSPKRAYRSYEQYF; CDR3nt: TGTGCCAGCAGTTCCCCTAAACGCGCGTACAGGTCCTACGAGCAGTACTTC
j_gene: TRBJ2-7; abundance: .; v_gene: TRBV24-1; d_gene: .; CDR3aa: CATSAGSYEQYF; CDR3nt: TGTGCCACCAGTGCTGGTTCCTACGAGCAGTACTTC
j_gene: TRBJ2-1; abundance: .; v_gene: TRBV6-5; d_gene: .; CDR3aa: CASSRGFSYNEQFF; CDR3nt: TGTGCCAGCAGCAGGGGCTTCTCCTACAATGAGCAGTTCTTC
j_gene: TRBJ1-1; abundance: .; v_gene: TRBV27; d_gene: .; CDR3aa: CASSSYSSPVGTEAFF; CDR3nt: TGTGCCAGCAGTTCCTACAGCTCCCCCGTGGGCACTGAAGCTTTCTTT
j_gene: TRBJ2-1; abundance: .; v_gene: TRBV30; d_gene: TRBD1; CDR3aa: CACRDRDYNEQFF; CDR3nt: TGTGCCTGCCGGGACAGGGACTACAATGAGCAGTTCTTC
j_gene: TRBJ1-2; abundance: .; v_gene: TRBV5-1; d_gene: .; CDR3aa: CASSLGSGADYGYTF; CDR3nt: TGCGCCAGCAGCCTTGGTTCTGGGGCGGACTATGGCTACACCTTC
j_gene: TRBJ2-1; abundance: .; v_gene: TRBV6-5; d_gene: TRBD2; CDR3aa: CASSPSGSPLDEQFF; CDR3nt: TGTGCCAGCAGTCCTAGCGGGAGCCCTTTGGATGAGCAGTTCTTC
j_gene: TRBJ2-1; abundance: .; v_gene: TRBV19; d_gene: .; CDR3aa: CASSIWDRSYNEQFF; CDR3nt: TGTGCCAGTAGTATTTGGGACCGCTCCTACAATGAGCAGTTCTTC
j_gene: TRBJ2-2; abundance: .; v_gene: TRBV11-3; d_gene: .; CDR3aa: CASSLQDTGELFF; CDR3nt: TGTGCCAGCAGCTTACAGGACACCGGGGAGCTGTTTTTT
j_gene: TRBJ2-1; abundance: .; v_gene: TRBV30; d_gene: TRBD2; CDR3aa: CAWSVGGGAFNEQFF; CDR3nt: TGTGCCTGGAGTGTAGGCGGGGGGGCCTTTAATGAGCAGTTCTTC
j_gene: TRBJ1-3; abundance: .; v_gene: TRBV15; d_gene: .; CDR3aa: CATSTTGNTIYF; CDR3nt: TGTGCCACCAGCACGACGGGGAACACCATATATTTT
j_gene: TRBJ2-5; abundance: .; v_gene: TRBV4-2; d_gene: .; CDR3aa: CASSQVASSDRTQYF; CDR3nt: TGTGCCAGCAGCCAAGTGGCTAGCAGCGATCGGACCCAGTACTTC
j_gene: TRBJ2-3; abundance: .; v_gene: TRBV6-1; d_gene: .; CDR3aa: CASSETGSTDTQYF; CDR3nt: TGTGCCAGCAGTGAAACGGGAAGCACAGATACGCAGTATTTT